This entry features one T cell receptor beta chain sequence. Profiling of TCR beta VDJ combinations and CDR3 sequences used genomic DNA as template. TCRdb reprocessed the reads with MiXCR, giving one entry per CDR3 protein. Of approximately 250,000 distinct CDR3 sequences listed, roughly 82% were seen once; the top ten hold 35% to 50%. The data stem from a study of CD8+CD57+ T cells in acquired aplastic anemia. Study in general: Mean yield of DNA from sorted CD4+ and CD8+ cells was about 3.2 ug.

Patients included in sequencing had previously demonstrated CD8+CD57+ cell expansion by flow cytometry. CDR1 and CDR2 from the germline V gene are SGHVS and FQNEAQ. The CDR3 has 15 amino acids. V lost 5 bases and J lost 14; bases outside the gene matches: 20. The receptor's source is a human donor with aplastic anemia. The sequenced sample consisted of sorted CD4+, CD8+, or CD8+CD57+ T cells (not recorded which) from PBMCs. The chain recombines TRBV7-8 with TRBJ2-5; 7 bases agree with TRBD1. The CDR3 is CASSIDPDGTALSYF. The CDR3 bases are TGTGCCAGCAGCATTGATCCAGACGGGACAGCCCTTTCCTACTTC.